Sequencing of this T cell receptor (beta chain) was carried out in a study of shared clonotypes between healthy human individuals. Looking at the study overall: Donors, aged 18 to 49, were a couple of women and a few men.

Unmatched junction bases numbered 16, after V lost 2 bases and J lost 8 bases. CDR3 length: 18 residues. Germline V gene lookup returns CDR1 MGHRA and CDR2 YSYEKL. Overall study findings and caveats: Only blood samples were collected, and tissue repertoires likely differ.

Naive CD8 cells, CD45RO-negative and positively selected for CCR7, excluded terminally differentiated effector memory CD45RA+ cells. Deep level was the assay's run setting. Genomic DNA (from each subset) was split evenly across several immunoSEQ plates. Some clones are missing from TCRdb's copy, which holds only in-frame ones; the method was immunoSEQ multiplex PCR. The data hold some 2 million clones, with just under 95% observed a single time. Details on this clone: Its antigen is undetermined.

The rearrangement uses TRBV4-1 and TRBJ2-1, with 9 bases aligning to TRBD2. The TCR originated in a man aged 18-30 years in good health. Material: naive CD8+ T cells sorted from blood. Written as DNA, the CDR3 is TGCGCCAGCAGCCAACGTGTGGTCGGCGGGGGGGCCCTTGATGAGCAGTTCTTC. Protein sequence: CASSQRVVGGGALDEQFF.